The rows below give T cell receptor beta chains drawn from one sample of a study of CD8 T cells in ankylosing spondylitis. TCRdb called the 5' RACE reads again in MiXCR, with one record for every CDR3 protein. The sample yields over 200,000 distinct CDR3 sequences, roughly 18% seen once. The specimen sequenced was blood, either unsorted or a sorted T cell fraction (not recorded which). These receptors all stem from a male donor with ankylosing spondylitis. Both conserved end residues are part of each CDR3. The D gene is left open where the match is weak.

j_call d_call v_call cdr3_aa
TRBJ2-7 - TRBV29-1 CSVVGQNYEQYF
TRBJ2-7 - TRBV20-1 CSARDVSYEQYF
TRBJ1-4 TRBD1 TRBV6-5 CASSYSGGLANEKLFF
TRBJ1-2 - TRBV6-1 CASSEHRTNYGYTF
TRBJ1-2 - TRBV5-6 CASSFLSDNYGYTF
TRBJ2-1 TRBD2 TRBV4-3 CASSQGPGLALNEQFF
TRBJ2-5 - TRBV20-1 CSARDLITSQETQYF
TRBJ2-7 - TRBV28 CASSQRTVSYEQYF
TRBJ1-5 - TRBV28 CASSLFSGTDRSEYQPQHF
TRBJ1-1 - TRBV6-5 CASSDHLEAFF
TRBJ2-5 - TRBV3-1 CATSRALGQETQYF
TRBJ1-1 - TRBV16 CASSQYPQCWDEAFF
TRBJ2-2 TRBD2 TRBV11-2 CASSSTPLAGGPTGELFF
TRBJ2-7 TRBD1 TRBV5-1 CASSFRTGGPSEQYF
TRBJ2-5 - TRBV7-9 CASSLDWSQETQYF
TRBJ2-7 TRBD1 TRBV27 CASSMGQPYEQYF
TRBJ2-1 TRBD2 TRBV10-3 CAISGASGVNYNEQFF
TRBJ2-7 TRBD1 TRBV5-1 CASSLEWTGVYEQYF
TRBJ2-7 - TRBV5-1 CASSLGGAGASEKLVYEQYF
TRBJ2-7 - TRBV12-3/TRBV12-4 CASSVEIYEQYF
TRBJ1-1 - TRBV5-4 CASSLLAGANTEAFF
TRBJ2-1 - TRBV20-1 CSAPRVDEQFF
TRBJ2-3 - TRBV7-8 CASSLEPADTDTQYF
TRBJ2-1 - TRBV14 CASSQEFGQDEQFF
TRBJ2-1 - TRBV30 CAWSVALYEQFF
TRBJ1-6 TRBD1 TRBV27 CASSVTGGNSPLHF
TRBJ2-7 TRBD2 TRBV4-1 CASSQLGLAGSYEQYF
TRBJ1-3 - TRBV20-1 CSARDRTDVWAGNTIYF
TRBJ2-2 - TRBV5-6 CASSWALTGELFF
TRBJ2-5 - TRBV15 CATSRYPARAGETQYF
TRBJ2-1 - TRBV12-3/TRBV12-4 CAIRGVGHSPNEQFF
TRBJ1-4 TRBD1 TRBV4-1 CASSLGQGGEKLFF
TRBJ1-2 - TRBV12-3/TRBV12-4 CASSPGGPGHGYTF
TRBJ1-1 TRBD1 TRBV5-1 CASSLMTGGDPEAFF
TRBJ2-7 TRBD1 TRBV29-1 CSVGGTGGYYEQYF
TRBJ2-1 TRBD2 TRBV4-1 CASSQGLVPEQFF
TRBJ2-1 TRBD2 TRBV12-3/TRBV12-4 CASSPASGSYNEQFF
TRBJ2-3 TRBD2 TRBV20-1 CSARDLAGGDTDTQYF
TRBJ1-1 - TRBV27 CASSFAWGGESAFF